The following is a TCR beta chain sequence with its context. These data originate in a study of blood T cell repertoires in COVID-19. Across the whole study: Sites in the United States, Italy and Spain provided acute and convalescent COVID-19 samples.

The method was immunoSEQ multiplex PCR; TCRdb's version includes in-frame clones alone and lacks a portion of them. In the table there are 30,000 to 40,000 clones, 90% of which are singletons. Sequencing was carried out using peripheral blood. The source is a man aged 60 to 75 with active or convalescent COVID-19.

The CDR3 nucleotides read TGTGCCAGCACCCAGCCCAAGCGGGACAACAACTACGAGCAGTACTTC. As protein: CASTQPKRDNNYEQYF. The chain couples TRBV28 to TRBJ2-7; a possible D gene is TRBD2 (7 bases). The V and J ends lost 7 bases and 3 bases respectively, with 22 bases between them. The CDR3 consists of 16 residues. Germline CDR1 is MDHEN and CDR2 is SYDVKM.